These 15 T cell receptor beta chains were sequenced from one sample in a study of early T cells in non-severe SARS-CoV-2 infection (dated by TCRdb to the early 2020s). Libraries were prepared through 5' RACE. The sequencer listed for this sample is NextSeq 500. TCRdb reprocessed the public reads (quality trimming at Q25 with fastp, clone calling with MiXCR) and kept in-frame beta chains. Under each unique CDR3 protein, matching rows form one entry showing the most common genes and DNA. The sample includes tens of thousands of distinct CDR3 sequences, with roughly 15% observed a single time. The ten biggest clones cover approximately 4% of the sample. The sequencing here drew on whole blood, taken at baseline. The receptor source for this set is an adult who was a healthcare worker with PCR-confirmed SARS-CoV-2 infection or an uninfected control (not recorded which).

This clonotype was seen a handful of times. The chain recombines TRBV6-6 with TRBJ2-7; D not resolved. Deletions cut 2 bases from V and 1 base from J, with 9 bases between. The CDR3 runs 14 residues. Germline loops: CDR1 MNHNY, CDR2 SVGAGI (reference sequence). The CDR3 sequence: CASSYALVSYEQYF. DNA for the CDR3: TGTGCCAGCAGTTACGCCTTGGTGTCCTACGAGCAGTACTTC.

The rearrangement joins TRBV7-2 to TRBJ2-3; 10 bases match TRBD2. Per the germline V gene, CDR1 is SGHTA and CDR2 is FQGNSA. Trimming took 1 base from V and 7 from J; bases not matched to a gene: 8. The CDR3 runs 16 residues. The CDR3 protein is CASSLESGGALHTQYF. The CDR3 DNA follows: TGTGCCAGCAGCTTAGAGAGCGGGGGGGCCTTACATACGCAGTATTTT.

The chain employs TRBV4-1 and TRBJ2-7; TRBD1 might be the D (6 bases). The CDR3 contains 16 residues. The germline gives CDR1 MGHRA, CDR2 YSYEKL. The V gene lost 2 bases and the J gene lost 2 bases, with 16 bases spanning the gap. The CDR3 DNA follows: TGCGCCAGCAGCCAACTTAGAGGGGGATACACCTACGAGCAGTACTTC. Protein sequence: CASSQLRGGYTYEQYF.

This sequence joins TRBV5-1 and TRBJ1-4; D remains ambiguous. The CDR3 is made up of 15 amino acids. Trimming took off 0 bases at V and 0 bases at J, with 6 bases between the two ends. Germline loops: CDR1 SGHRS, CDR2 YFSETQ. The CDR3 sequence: CASSLGSATNEKLFF. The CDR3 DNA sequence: TGCGCCAGCAGCTTGGGGAGCGCAACTAATGAAAAACTGTTTTTT.

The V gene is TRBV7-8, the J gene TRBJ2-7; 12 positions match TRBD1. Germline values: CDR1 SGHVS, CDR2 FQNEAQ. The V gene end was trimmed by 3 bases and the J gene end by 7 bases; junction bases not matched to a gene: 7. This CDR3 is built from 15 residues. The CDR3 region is CASSLFGTGGPEQYF. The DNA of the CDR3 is TGTGCCAGCAGCTTGTTTGGGACAGGGGGCCCTGAGCAGTACTTC.

The CDR3 loop reads CASSLGERYEQYF. In nucleotides, the CDR3 is TGTGCCAGCAGCTTGGGGGAGCGCTACGAGCAGTACTTC. This chain joins TRBV7-8 and TRBJ2-7, with D tentatively TRBD1 or TRBD2 (5 bases each). CDR1 SGHVS and CDR2 FQNEAQ come from the germline V gene. Trimming removed 3 bases at V and 3 bases at J, with 9 bases between. The CDR3 is 13 amino acids.

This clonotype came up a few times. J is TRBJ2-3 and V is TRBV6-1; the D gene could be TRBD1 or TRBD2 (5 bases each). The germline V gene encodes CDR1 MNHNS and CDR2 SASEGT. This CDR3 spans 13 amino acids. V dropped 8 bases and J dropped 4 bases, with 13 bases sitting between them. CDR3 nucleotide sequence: TGTGCCAGCGGGGACGGGTTTTCAGATACGCAGTATTTT. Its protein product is CASGDGFSDTQYF.

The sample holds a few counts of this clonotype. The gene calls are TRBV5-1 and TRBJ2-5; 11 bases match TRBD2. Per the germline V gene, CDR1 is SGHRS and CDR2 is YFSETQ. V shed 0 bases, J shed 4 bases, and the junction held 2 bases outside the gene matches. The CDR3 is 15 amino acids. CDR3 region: CASSLALAGGETQYF. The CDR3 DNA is TGCGCCAGCAGCTTGGCCCTAGCGGGAGGAGAGACCCAGTACTTC. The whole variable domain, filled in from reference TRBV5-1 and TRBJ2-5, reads KAGVTQTPRYLIKTRGQQVTLSCSPISGHRSVSWYQQTPGQGLQFLFEYFSETQRNKGNFPGRFSGRQFSNSRSEMNVSTLELGDSALYLCASSLALAGGETQYFGPGTRLLVL.

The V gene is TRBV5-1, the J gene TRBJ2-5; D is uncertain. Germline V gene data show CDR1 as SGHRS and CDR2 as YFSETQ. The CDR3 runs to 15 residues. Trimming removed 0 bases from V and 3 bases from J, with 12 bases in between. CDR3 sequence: CASSLVGRWEETQYF. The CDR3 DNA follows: TGCGCCAGCAGCTTGGTCGGGCGCTGGGAAGAGACCCAGTACTTC.

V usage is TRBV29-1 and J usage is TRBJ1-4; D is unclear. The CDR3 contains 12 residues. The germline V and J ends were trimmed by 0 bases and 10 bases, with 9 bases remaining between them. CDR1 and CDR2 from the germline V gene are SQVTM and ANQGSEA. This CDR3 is CSVEESYGKLFF. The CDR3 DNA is TGCAGCGTTGAAGAGTCCTATGGAAAACTGTTTTTT.

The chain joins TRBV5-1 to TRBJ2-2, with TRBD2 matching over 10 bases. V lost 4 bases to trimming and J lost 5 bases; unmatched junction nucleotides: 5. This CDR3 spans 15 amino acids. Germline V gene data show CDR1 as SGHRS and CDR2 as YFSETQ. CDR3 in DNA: TGCGCCAGCAGCCCACTAGCGGGAAAGACCGGGGAGCTGTTTTTT. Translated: CASSPLAGKTGELFF.

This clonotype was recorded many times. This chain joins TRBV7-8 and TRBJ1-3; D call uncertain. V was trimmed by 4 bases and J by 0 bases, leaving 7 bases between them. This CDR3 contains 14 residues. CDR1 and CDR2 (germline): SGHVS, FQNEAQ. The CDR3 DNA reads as TGTGCCAGCAGCTCGGTCCACTCTGGAAACACCATATATTTT. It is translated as CASSSVHSGNTIYF.

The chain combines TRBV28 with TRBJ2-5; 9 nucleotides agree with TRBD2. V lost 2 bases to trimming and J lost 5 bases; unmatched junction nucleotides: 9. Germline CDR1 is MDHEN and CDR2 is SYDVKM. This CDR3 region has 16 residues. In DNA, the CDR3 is TGTGCCAGCAGTTTAGGTAGCGGGAGAGCGCGGGAGACCCAGTACTTC. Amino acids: CASSLGSGRARETQYF.

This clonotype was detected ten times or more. The CDR3 sequence: CASSPSTDTQYF. In DNA, the CDR3 is TGTGCCAGCAGTCCATCGACAGATACGCAGTATTTT. This chain links TRBV7-9 with TRBJ2-3; D gene uncertain. Trimming stripped 6 bases from V and 3 bases from J, with 7 bases between. This CDR3 is 12 amino acids long. Germline lookup yields CDR1 SEHNR and CDR2 FQNEAQ (reference sequence).

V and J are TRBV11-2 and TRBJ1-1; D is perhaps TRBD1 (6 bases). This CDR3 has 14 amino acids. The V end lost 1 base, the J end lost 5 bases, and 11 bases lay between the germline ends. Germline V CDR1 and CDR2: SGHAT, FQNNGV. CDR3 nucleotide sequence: TGTGCCAGCAGCTTAGTAGGGGGTGGGACTGAAGCTTTCTTT. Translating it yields CASSLVGGGTEAFF.